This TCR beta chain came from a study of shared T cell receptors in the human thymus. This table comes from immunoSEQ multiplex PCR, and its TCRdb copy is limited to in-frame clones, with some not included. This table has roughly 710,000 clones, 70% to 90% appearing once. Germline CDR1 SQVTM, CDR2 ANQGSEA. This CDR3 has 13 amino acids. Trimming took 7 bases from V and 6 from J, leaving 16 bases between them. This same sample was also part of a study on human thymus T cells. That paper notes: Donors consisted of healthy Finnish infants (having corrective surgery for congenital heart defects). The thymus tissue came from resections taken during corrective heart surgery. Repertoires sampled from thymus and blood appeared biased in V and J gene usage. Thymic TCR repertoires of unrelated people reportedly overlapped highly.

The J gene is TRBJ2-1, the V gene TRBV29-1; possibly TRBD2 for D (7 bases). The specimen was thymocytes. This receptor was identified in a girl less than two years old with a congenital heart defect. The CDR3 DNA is TGCAGCGGGACGGGGGGCCGAAGCAATGAGCAGTTCTTC. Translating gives CSGTGGRSNEQFF.